One and the same sample provided the 26 T cell receptor beta chains below, sequenced in a study of PD-L1 blockade in urothelial cancer. This sample's time point: peripheral blood 6 weeks after treatment start. Libraries were prepared by immunoSEQ multiplex PCR; TCRdb keeps only in-frame clonotypes and omits some of them. Found here are nearly 50,000 clones, around 82% of them singletons; the top ten hold 1.9%. The input for sequencing was PBMCs, taken around atezolizumab (anti-PD-L1) treatment. These receptors all stem from a man in his fifties or sixties with urothelial cancer.

This chain joins TRBV5-1 and TRBJ1-1; D possibly corresponds to TRBD1 (5 bases). The length of the CDR3 is 15 residues. In germline, CDR1 is SGHRS, CDR2 YFSETQ. V lost 0 bases to trimming and J lost 1 base, with 10 bases between them. The CDR3 DNA sequence: TGCGCCAGCAGCTTGGCGGGGGTCCGGAACACTGAAGCTTTCTTT. It codes for CASSLAGVRNTEAFF.

Only a few counts were recorded for this clone. V is TRBV5-4 and J is TRBJ2-2; 11 bases match TRBD1. CDR1 and CDR2 (germline): SGHNT, YYREEE (reference sequence). The CDR3 is 15 residues long. Germline trimming cut 4 bases from V and 4 bases from J; bases unmatched to any gene: 3. This chain's CDR3 is CASSPGTGGTGELFF. The CDR3 DNA reads as TGTGCCAGCAGCCCCGGGACAGGGGGCACCGGGGAGCTGTTTTTT.

This clone showed up just a few times. V and J are TRBV19 and TRBJ2-2, with 8 bases identical to TRBD2. V shed 9 bases, J shed 2 bases, and the junction held 11 bases outside the gene matches. Germline V lookup: CDR1 LNHDA, CDR2 SQIVND (reference sequence). The CDR3 is 16 amino acids. In DNA form, the CDR3 reads TGTGCCAGCCACCTCGGACTAGCAGACAACACCGGGGAGCTGTTTTTT. Translation: CASHLGLADNTGELFF. The whole variable domain, filled in from reference TRBV19 and TRBJ2-2, reads DGGITQSPKYLFRKEGQNVTLSCEQNLNHDAMYWYRQDPGQGLRLIYYSQIVNDFQKGDIAEGYSVSREKKESFPLTVTSAQKNPTAFYLCASHLGLADNTGELFFGEGSRLTVL.

This chain connects TRBV11-2 to TRBJ2-1, with 9 bases that match TRBD2. This CDR3 region has 18 residues. After removal of 0 bases from V and 7 bases from J, the junction contained 13 bases not matched to a gene. The V gene's germline CDR1 is SGHAT and CDR2 FQNNGV. The CDR3 loop is CASSLDPAGGPVTNEQFF. CDR3 nucleotides: TGTGCCAGCAGCTTAGATCCGGCGGGAGGGCCGGTTACAAATGAGCAGTTCTTC.

This clone was seen more than once but under ten times. The chain links TRBV27 to TRBJ2-7, with 7 positions matching TRBD2. Germline values: CDR1 MNHEY, CDR2 SMNVEV (reference sequence). The V and J ends lost 5 bases and 0 bases, in that order; junction bases with no gene match: 4. The CDR3 spans 14 residues. CDR3 amino acids: CASSREGISYEQYF. In nucleotides, the CDR3 is TGTGCCAGCAGTAGGGAGGGTATCTCCTACGAGCAGTACTTC.

V and J are TRBV7-8 and TRBJ1-2, with D possibly matching TRBD1 (5 bases). The V and J ends lost 5 bases and 4 bases respectively, with 11 bases between them. CDR1 SGHVS and CDR2 FQNEAQ come from the germline V gene. The CDR3 runs 13 residues. The CDR3 sequence: CASSPTELYGYTF. The DNA of the CDR3 is TGTGCCAGCAGCCCGACAGAACTCTATGGCTACACCTTC.

V gene TRBV19 combines with J gene TRBJ2-1; TRBD1 agrees at 8 bases. CDR1 is LNHDA and CDR2 is SQIVND in the germline V gene (reference sequence). This CDR3 region has 15 residues. Unmatched junction bases numbered 7, after V lost 5 bases and J lost 4 bases. Here the CDR3 reads CASSLDRGIYNEQFF. DNA for the CDR3: TGTGCCAGTAGTCTTGACAGGGGTATATACAATGAGCAGTTCTTC. The full variable domain, in which reference TRBV19 and TRBJ2-1 provide the parts outside the CDR3, is DGGITQSPKYLFRKEGQNVTLSCEQNLNHDAMYWYRQDPGQGLRLIYYSQIVNDFQKGDIAEGYSVSREKKESFPLTVTSAQKNPTAFYLCASSLDRGIYNEQFFGPGTRLTVL.

The V call is TRBV28, the J call TRBJ2-3; TRBD2 matches at 16 bases. The junction had 3 bases not matched to a gene; V was cut back by 3 bases and J by 3 bases. Germline CDR1 reads MDHEN; CDR2 reads SYDVKM. The CDR3 length is 17 residues. CDR3 sequence (DNA): TGTGCCAGCAGTTTGGGACTAGCGGGAGGGTTAACAGATACGCAGTATTTT. It encodes CASSLGLAGGLTDTQYF.

The gene calls are TRBV27 and TRBJ2-6; TRBD1 matches at 8 bases. The V segment lost 3 bases and the J segment 0 bases; nucleotides outside the gene matches: 10. Germline V lookup: CDR1 MNHEY, CDR2 SMNVEV (reference sequence). This CDR3 is built from 19 residues. Here the CDR3 reads CASSFGPTGDLSGANVLTF. The CDR3, as DNA: TGTGCCAGCAGTTTCGGTCCGACAGGGGACCTCTCTGGGGCCAACGTCCTGACTTTC.

This sequence joins TRBV6-5 and TRBJ2-3; possible D gene TRBD1, 5 bases. This CDR3 contains 15 residues. V shed 2 bases and J shed 3 bases, with 12 bases lying between them. Per germline, CDR1 MNHEY and CDR2 SVGAGI. CDR3 nucleotide sequence: TGTGCCAGCAGTTACAGGGGTGCAACTACAGATACGCAGTATTTT. Translating it yields CASSYRGATTDTQYF.

V usage is TRBV7-2 and J usage is TRBJ2-3; 7 bases map to TRBD2. V dropped 5 bases and J dropped 1; count of bases not matched to a gene: 12. This CDR3 contains 17 residues. CDR1 is SGHTA, CDR2 FQGNSA, per germline. The CDR3 reads CASSSPWGGYGTDTQYF. CDR3 nucleotide sequence: TGTGCCAGCAGCAGCCCTTGGGGGGGGTATGGCACAGATACGCAGTATTTT.

As DNA, the CDR3 is TGCGCCAGCAGCTTGGCCTTCGAAAAACTGTTTTTT. This translates into CASSLAFEKLFF. The chain has TRBV5-1 and TRBJ1-4; D ambiguous. The V end lost 0 bases, the J end lost 8 bases, and 5 bases lay between the germline ends. CDR1 SGHRS and CDR2 YFSETQ come from the germline V gene. CDR3 length: 12 amino acids.

This clone is medium-sized. The V call is TRBV27, the J call TRBJ1-5; no clear D. The germline V gene has CDR1 MNHEY and CDR2 SMNVEV (reference sequence). The CDR3 loop spans 13 amino acids. Trimming took 3 bases from V and 6 from J, leaving 9 bases between them. The CDR3 protein is CASSFLSGQPQHF. The CDR3 region has the DNA TGTGCCAGCAGTTTTCTGTCGGGTCAGCCCCAGCATTTT.

The chain carries TRBV7-9 and TRBJ2-7, with 8 bases fitting TRBD2. Germline V gene data show CDR1 as SEHNR and CDR2 as FQNEAQ (reference sequence). Trimming took 5 bases from V and 5 from J; bases not matched to a gene: 11. The CDR3 is 15 amino acids. The CDR3 bases are TGTGCCAGCAGCCCCTCCAGGACTAGCAGCGACGAGCAGTACTTC. Translating it yields CASSPSRTSSDEQYF.

This sequence joins TRBV5-4 and TRBJ2-7, with TRBD2 matching over 8 bases. The CDR3 runs to 13 residues. The J segment lost 2 bases and the V segment lost 4 bases, leaving 2 bases of the junction unmatched. Germline assignment: CDR1 SGHNT and CDR2 YYREEE (reference sequence). The CDR3 sequence is CASSKGLAYEQYF. The CDR3 nucleotides read TGTGCCAGCAGCAAGGGACTAGCCTACGAGCAGTACTTC. The full variable domain, rest sourced from reference TRBV5-4 and TRBJ2-7, is ETGVTQSPTHLIKTRGQQVTLRCSSQSGHNTVSWYQQALGQGPQFIFQYYREEENGRGNFPPRFSGLQFPNYSSELNVNALELDDSALYLCASSKGLAYEQYFGPGTRLTVT.

CDR3 sequence (DNA): TGCAGCGTTGCGGGGGGAGCTGAAGCTTTCTTT. Its translation: CSVAGGAEAFF. This rearrangement joins TRBV29-1 to TRBJ1-1, with TRBD1 as a possible D gene (5 bases). The germline V gene has CDR1 SQVTM and CDR2 ANQGSEA. The ends were cut back, 4 bases at V and 6 bases at J, with 9 bases in the middle. The CDR3 has 11 amino acids.

The genes are TRBV7-8 and TRBJ2-3; 8 bases are a match to TRBD2. V trimming: 11 bases; J trimming: 3 bases; junction bases outside the gene matches: 10. The CDR3 consists of 14 residues. The germline gives CDR1 SGHVS, CDR2 FQNEAQ. The DNA for the CDR3 is TGTGCCGGAGGGGGACTAGTTAAAACAGATACGCAGTATTTT. Translation gives CAGGGLVKTDTQYF.

This clone was seen more than once but under ten times. V and J are TRBV19 and TRBJ2-1; 9 positions match TRBD1. From germline, CDR1 is LNHDA and CDR2 SQIVND (reference sequence). The CDR3 is 12 amino acids. With 10 bases clipped from V and 6 bases from J, the junction kept 4 bases outside the gene matches. CDR3 in amino acids: CATQQGANEQFF. The CDR3 region has the DNA TGTGCCACTCAACAGGGGGCCAATGAGCAGTTCTTC.

The J gene is TRBJ2-7, the V gene TRBV9; the match to TRBD2 covers 7 bases. Germline V gene lookup returns CDR1 SGDLS and CDR2 YYNGEE. The CDR3 extends over 15 amino acids. After removal of 2 bases from V and 0 bases from J, the junction contained 5 bases not matched to a gene. CDR3 loop: CASSVSGTNSYEQYF. The CDR3 nucleotides are TGTGCCAGCAGCGTCTCCGGGACTAACTCCTACGAGCAGTACTTC.

This clone was picked up one time. The chain carries TRBV6-5 and TRBJ1-2; a weak D match, TRBD1 (5 bases). Looked up from germline, CDR1 is MNHEY and CDR2 is SVGAGI. Between the trimmed V and J ends, which lost 7 bases and 7 bases, there was a span of 16 bases. This CDR3 contains 13 residues. CDR3 residues: CASTSGRRGGYTF. CDR3 DNA: TGTGCCAGCACCTCGGGGAGGAGGGGTGGCTACACCTTC.

The chain is built from TRBV7-8 and TRBJ1-5; a weak D match, TRBD1 (6 bases). Between the trimmed V and J ends, which lost 1 base and 0 bases, there was a span of 16 bases. Per germline, CDR1 SGHVS and CDR2 FQNEAQ. CDR3 length: 18 amino acids. This CDR3 is CASSLEGLGHTSNQPQHF. CDR3 sequence (DNA): TGTGCCAGCAGCTTAGAGGGATTGGGACATACTAGCAATCAGCCCCAGCATTTT. The whole variable domain, remainder taken from reference TRBV7-8 and TRBJ1-5, is GAGVSQSPRYKVAKRGQDVALRCDPISGHVSLFWYQQALGQGPEFLTYFQNEAQLDKSGLPSDRFFAERPEGSVSTLKIQRTQQEDSAVYLCASSLEGLGHTSNQPQHFGDGTRLSIL.

The chain is built from TRBV27 and TRBJ1-6; D perhaps matches TRBD1 (5 bases). With 1 base removed from V and 10 bases from J, the gap between germline ends came to 17 bases. The CDR3 is made up of 16 amino acids. CDR1 and CDR2 (germline): MNHEY, SMNVEV (reference sequence). CDR3 nucleotides: TGTGCCAGCAGTTTATTTGTCTCGGGGGTGGTGTCACCCCTCCACTTT. It encodes CASSLFVSGVVSPLHF.

V gene TRBV19 combines with J gene TRBJ1-5; tentatively, D is TRBD1 (6 bases). There are 15 residues in the CDR3. V was pared by 4 bases and J by 3 bases, with 13 bases between. From germline, CDR1 is LNHDA and CDR2 SQIVND (reference sequence). The CDR3 sequence is CASSRSGGSNQPQHF. In nucleotides, the CDR3 is TGTGCCAGTAGTAGGTCGGGGGGCTCCAATCAGCCCCAGCATTTT.

The chain is built from TRBV10-2 and TRBJ2-3; D is ambiguous. The germline V and J ends were trimmed by 5 bases and 6 bases, with 9 bases remaining between them. Germline V gene sequence: CDR1 WSHSY, CDR2 SAAADI. The CDR3 covers 12 residues. CDR3 DNA sequence: TGCGCCAGCAGTATCTCCGGGGATACGCAGTATTTT. It translates to CASSISGDTQYF.

V is TRBV9 and J is TRBJ2-1; TRBD2 matches 16 bases. The CDR3 length is 16 residues. The junction had 4 bases not matched to a gene; V was cut back by 1 base and J by 9 bases. Germline CDR1 and CDR2: SGDLS and YYNGEE. DNA of the CDR3: TGTGCCAGCAGCGTACGGGGGACTAGCGGGGGGGCTGAGCAGTTCTTC. Translating gives CASSVRGTSGGAEQFF.

This clone occurred once. This chain links TRBV9 with TRBJ2-7, with D perhaps matching TRBD1 (6 bases). Germline CDR1 is SGDLS and CDR2 is YYNGEE. The V gene lost 0 bases and the J gene lost 2 bases, with 12 bases spanning the gap. The CDR3 is 15 amino acids. The DNA of the CDR3 is TGTGCCAGCAGCGTAGGTGGACAGCCGGCCTACGAGCAGTACTTC. Protein sequence: CASSVGGQPAYEQYF.